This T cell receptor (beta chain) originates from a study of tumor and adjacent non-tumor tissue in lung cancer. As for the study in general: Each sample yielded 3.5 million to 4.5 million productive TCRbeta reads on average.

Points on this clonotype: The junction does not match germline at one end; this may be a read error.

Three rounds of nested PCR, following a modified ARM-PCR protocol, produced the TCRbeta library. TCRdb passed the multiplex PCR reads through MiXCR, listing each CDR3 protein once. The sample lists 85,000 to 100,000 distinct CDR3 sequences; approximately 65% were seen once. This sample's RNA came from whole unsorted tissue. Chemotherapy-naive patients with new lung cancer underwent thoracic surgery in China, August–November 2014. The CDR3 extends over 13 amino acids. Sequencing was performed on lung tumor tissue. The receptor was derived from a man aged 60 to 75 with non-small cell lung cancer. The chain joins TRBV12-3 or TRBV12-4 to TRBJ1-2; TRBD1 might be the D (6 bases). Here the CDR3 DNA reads TGTGTCAGCACATACAGGGTGCGGGATGGCTACACCTTC. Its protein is CVSTYRVRDGYTF.